The present T cell receptor beta chain was sequenced within a study of T cell clonality in common variable immunodeficiency. The study's findings and limits: In common variable immunodeficiency, TCR beta chains reportedly carried fewer deletions and N-nucleotide insertions.

Germline V CDR1 and CDR2: SNHLY, FYNNEI. This CDR3 contains 14 residues. Trimming removed 6 bases from V and 1 base from J; junction bases left unmatched: 3. Clones were read by immunoSEQ multiplex PCR, and TCRdb kept only the in-frame ones, dropping some. The sample contains about 33,000 clones, none of them singletons. This clone was recorded a few times. Its specificity is unknown. The read terminates 3 residues ahead of where the CDR3 ends, so the germline J gene completes it. This sequence was found in a human donor with common variable immunodeficiency. The chain joins TRBV2 to TRBJ1-5; TRBD1 agrees at 7 bases. Sequencing was performed on peripheral blood mononuclear cells. Partial CDR3 DNA: TGTGCCAGCAGAGGGGACAGCAGCAATCAGCCC. It codes for CASRGDSSNQP. The entire CDR3 is CASRGDSSNQPQHF.